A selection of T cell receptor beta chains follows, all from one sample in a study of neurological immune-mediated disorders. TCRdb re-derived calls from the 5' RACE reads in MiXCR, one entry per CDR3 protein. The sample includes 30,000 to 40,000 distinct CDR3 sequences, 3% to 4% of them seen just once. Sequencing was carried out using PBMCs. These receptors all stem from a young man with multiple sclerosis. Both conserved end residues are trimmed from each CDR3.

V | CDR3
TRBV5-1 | ASSLAGAGYNNEQF
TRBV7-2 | ASSLTPGQGGLAF
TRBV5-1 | ASSFQPMNTEAF
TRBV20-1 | SARVGDEQY
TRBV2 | ASSEQGQVLLSYQPQH
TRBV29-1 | SVMSYNEQF
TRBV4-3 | ASSQDPRNSPLH
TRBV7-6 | ASSAWRDNYEKLF
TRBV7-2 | ASSPIAGPWDEQF
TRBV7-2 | ASSTTGSIFGGYT
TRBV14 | ASSQLSTSSGNTIY
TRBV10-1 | ASSDERGGSDTQY
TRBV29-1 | SVRDVTEAF
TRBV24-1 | ATRDRVTDTQY
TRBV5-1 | ASSLALGNEAF
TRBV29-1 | SVRKGVARTGELF
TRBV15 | ATSHPTGGETQY
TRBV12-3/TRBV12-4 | ASSLASNTEAF
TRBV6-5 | ASINAARKAF
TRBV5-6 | ASSVDRGLRRNYGYT
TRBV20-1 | SASRGVPFGYT
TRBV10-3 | AISESREETQY
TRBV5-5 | ASSSVGTQNTEAF
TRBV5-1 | ASSLRSTNPGELF
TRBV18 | ASSRLARYEQY
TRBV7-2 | ASSVTGGSEAF
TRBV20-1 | SAPSSQVMNTGELF
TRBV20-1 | SATNYGYT
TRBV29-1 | SAGTGAF
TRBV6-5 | ASGSGQPYGYT
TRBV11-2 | ASSVRQGGAGNTEAF
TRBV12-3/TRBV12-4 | ASSFGGGQPQN
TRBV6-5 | ASSYLGQVPGGEQF
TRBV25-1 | ASSEYEGGGEQY
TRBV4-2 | ASSTPTETDEQF
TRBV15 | ATGLRGYEQY
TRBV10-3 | AISERKGFGEQY
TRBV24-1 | ATSEWGRGDTGELF
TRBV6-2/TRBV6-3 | ASSFRGYNEQF
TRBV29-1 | SVEDRGAGGYT
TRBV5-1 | ASSFTILARGDEQF
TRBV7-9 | AHPTGGSYNEQF
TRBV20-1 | SARDTDRGDEQY
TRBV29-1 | SVTSGTGWIEQY
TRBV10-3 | AISDTAGQGPYEQY